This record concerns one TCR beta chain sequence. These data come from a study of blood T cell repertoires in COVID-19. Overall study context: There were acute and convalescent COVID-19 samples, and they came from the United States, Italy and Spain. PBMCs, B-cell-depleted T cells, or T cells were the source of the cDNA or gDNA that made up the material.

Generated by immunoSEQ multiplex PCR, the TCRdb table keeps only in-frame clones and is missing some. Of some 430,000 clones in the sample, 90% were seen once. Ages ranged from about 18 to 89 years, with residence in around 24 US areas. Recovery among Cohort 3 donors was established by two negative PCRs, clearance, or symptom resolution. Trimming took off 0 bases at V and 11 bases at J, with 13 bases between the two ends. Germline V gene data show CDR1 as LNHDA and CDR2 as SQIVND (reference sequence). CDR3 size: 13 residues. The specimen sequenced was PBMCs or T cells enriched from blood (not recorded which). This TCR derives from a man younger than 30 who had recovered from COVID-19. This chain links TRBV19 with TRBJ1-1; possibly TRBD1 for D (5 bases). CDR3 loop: CASSIDQDKKAFF. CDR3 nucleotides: TGTGCCAGTAGTATAGACCAGGACAAGAAGGCTTTCTTT.